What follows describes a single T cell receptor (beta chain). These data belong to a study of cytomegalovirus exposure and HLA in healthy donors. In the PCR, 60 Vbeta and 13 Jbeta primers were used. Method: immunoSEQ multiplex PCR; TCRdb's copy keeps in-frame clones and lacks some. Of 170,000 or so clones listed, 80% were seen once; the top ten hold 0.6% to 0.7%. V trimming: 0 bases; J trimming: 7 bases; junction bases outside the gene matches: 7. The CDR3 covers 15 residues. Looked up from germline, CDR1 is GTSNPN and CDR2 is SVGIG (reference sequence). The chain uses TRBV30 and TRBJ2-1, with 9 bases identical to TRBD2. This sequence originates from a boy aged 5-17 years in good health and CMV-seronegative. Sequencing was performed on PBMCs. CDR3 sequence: CAWSVTAGGGNEQFF. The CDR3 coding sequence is TGTGCCTGGAGTGTTACAGCGGGAGGTGGAAATGAGCAGTTCTTC.